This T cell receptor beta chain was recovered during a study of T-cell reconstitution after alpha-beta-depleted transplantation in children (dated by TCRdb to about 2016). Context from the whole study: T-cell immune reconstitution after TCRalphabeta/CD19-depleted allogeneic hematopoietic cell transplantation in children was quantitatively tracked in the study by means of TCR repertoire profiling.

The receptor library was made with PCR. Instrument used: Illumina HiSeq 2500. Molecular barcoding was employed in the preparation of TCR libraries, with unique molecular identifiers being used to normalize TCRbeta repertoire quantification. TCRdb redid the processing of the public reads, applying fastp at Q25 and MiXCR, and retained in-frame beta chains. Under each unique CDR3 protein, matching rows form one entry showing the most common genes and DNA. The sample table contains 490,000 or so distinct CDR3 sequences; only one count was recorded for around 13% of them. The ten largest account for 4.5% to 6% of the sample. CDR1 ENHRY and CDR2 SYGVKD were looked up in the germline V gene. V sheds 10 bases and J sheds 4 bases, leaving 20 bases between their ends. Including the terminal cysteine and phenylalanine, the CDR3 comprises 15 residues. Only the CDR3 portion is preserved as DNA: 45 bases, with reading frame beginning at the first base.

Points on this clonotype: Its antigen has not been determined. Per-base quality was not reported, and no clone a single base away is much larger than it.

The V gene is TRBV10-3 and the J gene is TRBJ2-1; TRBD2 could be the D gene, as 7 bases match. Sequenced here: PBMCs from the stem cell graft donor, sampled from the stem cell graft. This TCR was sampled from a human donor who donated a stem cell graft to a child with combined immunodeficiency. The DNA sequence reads TGTGCCAGTACCGGAGAGGGGGGAGGGTACAATGAGCAGTTCTTC. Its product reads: CASTGEGGGYNEQFF.